Below, 15 T cell receptor beta chains from the same sample are listed, as sequenced in a study of blood T cell repertoires in COVID-19. Measured with immunoSEQ multiplex PCR; TCRdb has only the in-frame clones, and not every one. Here the sample spans 250,000 to 300,000 clones, over 85% being singletons. The specimen was peripheral blood. The receptors here all came from a woman aged 25-40 years with COVID-19, enrolled during active disease.

The chain uses TRBV28 and TRBJ1-6; D is ambiguous. Per germline, CDR1 MDHEN and CDR2 SYDVKM. The length of the CDR3 is 14 residues. The germline V and J ends were trimmed by 7 bases and 0 bases, with 7 bases remaining between them. CDR3 protein: CASNTGSYNSPLHF. DNA for the CDR3: TGTGCCAGCAATACGGGCTCCTATAATTCACCCCTCCACTTT.

This chain joins TRBV5-1 and TRBJ2-2; weak D call: TRBD2 (5 bases). The CDR3 has 13 amino acids. CDR1 and CDR2 from the germline V gene are SGHRS and YFSETQ. V lost 5 bases and J 3 bases, leaving 8 bases between the germline ends. CDR3 region: CASRERDTGELFF. DNA for the CDR3: TGCGCCAGCAGGGAGAGGGACACCGGGGAGCTGTTTTTT.

The chain couples TRBV7-9 to TRBJ1-4; D remains ambiguous. V was clipped by 0 bases and J by 4 bases, with 9 bases between them. The length of the CDR3 is 15 residues. The germline V gene encodes CDR1 SEHNR and CDR2 FQNEAQ (reference sequence). The CDR3 coding sequence is TGTGCCAGCAGCTTAGCGCTCCAGGATAATGAAAAACTGTTTTTT. This encodes CASSLALQDNEKLFF.

A single count supports this clone. The V gene is TRBV2, the J gene TRBJ2-1, with 8 nucleotides matching TRBD1. CDR1 and CDR2 from the germline V gene are SNHLY and FYNNEI. The ends lost 1 base at V and 3 bases at J; junction bases unmatched: 5. CDR3 length: 16 amino acids. As DNA, the CDR3 is TGTGCCAGCAGTGAAGAGGCAGGGGGCATCTACAATGAGCAGTTCTTC. This encodes CASSEEAGGIYNEQFF.

CDR3 DNA sequence: TGTGCCACTGTAAAAGCGATAGCGGGGGGGCAGGGTGAGCAGTTCTTC. Its translation is CATVKAIAGGQGEQFF. The chain combines TRBV2 with TRBJ2-1; TRBD2 aligns across 11 bases. CDR1 SNHLY and CDR2 FYNNEI come from the germline V gene. The CDR3 consists of 16 residues. Unmatched junction bases numbered 17, after V lost 10 bases and J lost 9 bases.

V and J are TRBV4-1 and TRBJ1-4; weak D call: TRBD1 (5 bases). V lost 6 bases, J lost 8 bases, and 13 bases lay in between. The CDR3 loop spans 13 amino acids. Germline CDR1 MGHRA, CDR2 YSYEKL. The CDR3 coding sequence is TGCGCCAGCAGAGGGCAGGGCTGGGAAAAACTGTTTTTT. Its translation is CASRGQGWEKLFF.

This clone appeared once. V and J are TRBV19 and TRBJ2-7; 8 nucleotides agree with TRBD1. Trimming at V came to 5 bases and at J to 0 bases, leaving 6 bases not matched to a gene. The CDR3 length is 15 residues. CDR1 LNHDA and CDR2 SQIVND come from the germline V gene (reference sequence). The CDR3 is CASSFGQGISYEQYF. CDR3 coding DNA: TGTGCCAGTAGTTTCGGACAGGGAATCTCCTACGAGCAGTACTTC.

The chain carries TRBV15 and TRBJ2-1; a weak D match, TRBD2 (6 bases). The CDR3 runs 13 residues. Germline V gives CDR1 LNHNV, CDR2 YYDKDF (reference sequence). V gave up 0 bases and J gave up 7 bases, with 7 bases separating them. The CDR3 reads CATSREGRNEQFF. The CDR3, as DNA: TGTGCCACCAGCAGAGAGGGGAGGAATGAGCAGTTCTTC.

The V call is TRBV3-1 (or the pseudogene TRBV3-2), the J call TRBJ2-1; unclear D gene. The germline V gene has CDR1 LGHDT and CDR2 YNNKEL (reference sequence). The CDR3 runs to 12 residues. Trimming removed 6 bases from V and 9 bases from J, with 12 bases in between. The CDR3 DNA follows: TGTGCCAGCAGTCCTTCTCTCGGTGAGCAGTTCTTC. Protein sequence: CASSPSLGEQFF.

V gene TRBV5-4 combines with J gene TRBJ1-1; no definite D call. The V gene's germline CDR1 is SGHNT and CDR2 YYREEE (reference sequence). Trimming shortened V by 2 bases and J by 1 base, and 3 bases separated the two germline ends. The CDR3 runs to 12 residues. In DNA form, the CDR3 reads TGTGCCAGCAGCTTTAAGAACACTGAAGCTTTCTTT. Residues: CASSFKNTEAFF.

The gene calls are TRBV5-8 and TRBJ2-5; unclear D gene. Trimming took 3 bases from V and 5 from J, leaving 17 bases between them. Germline V gene lookup returns CDR1 SGHTS and CDR2 YDEGEE. The CDR3 totals 15 residues. Written as DNA, the CDR3 is TGTGCCAGCAGCTCCAACCCTAGACCTGGGGAGACCCAGTACTTC. Residues: CASSSNPRPGETQYF.

The gene calls are TRBV7-9 and TRBJ2-3; 8 bases map to TRBD1. The CDR3 has 17 amino acids. Trimming took 5 bases from V and 4 from J; bases not matched to a gene: 14. From germline, CDR1 is SEHNR and CDR2 FQNEAQ (reference sequence). The chain's CDR3 is CASSPPWAGGLADTQYF. CDR3 coding DNA: TGTGCCAGCAGCCCCCCATGGGCAGGGGGCTTGGCAGATACGCAGTATTTT.

This chain joins TRBV6-6 and TRBJ1-5; 7 nucleotides match TRBD1. Trimming at V came to 2 bases and at J to 3 bases, leaving 4 bases not matched to a gene. The germline CDR1 and CDR2 sequences are MNHNY and SVGAGI (reference sequence). The CDR3 is made up of 15 amino acids. The CDR3 here is CASSYADRFNQPQHF. CDR3 nucleotide sequence: TGTGCCAGCAGTTACGCGGACAGGTTCAATCAGCCCCAGCATTTT.

The rearrangement links TRBV5-6 to TRBJ1-1; D gene unclear. Germline loops: CDR1 SGHDT, CDR2 YYEEEE. The CDR3 has 13 amino acids. The germline V and J ends were trimmed by 1 base and 3 bases, with 7 bases remaining between them. Here the CDR3 DNA reads TGTGCCAGCAGCTTGCCGCAGGACACTGAAGCTTTCTTT. This sequence encodes CASSLPQDTEAFF. The variable domain in full, with the rest retrieved from reference TRBV5-6 and TRBJ1-1, is DAGVTQSPTHLIKTRGQQVTLRCSPKSGHDTVSWYQQALGQGPQFIFQYYEEEERQRGNFPDRFSGHQFPNYSSELNVNALLLGDSALYLCASSLPQDTEAFFGQGTRLTVV.

V gene TRBV19 combines with J gene TRBJ2-1; 7 bases are shared with TRBD2. Germline loops: CDR1 LNHDA, CDR2 SQIVND (reference sequence). J was trimmed by 3 bases and V by 6 bases; bases with no gene match: 11. This CDR3 spans 16 amino acids. The CDR3 loop is CASSPWTGGFYNEQFF. The CDR3 coding sequence is TGTGCCAGTAGCCCATGGACGGGGGGTTTCTACAATGAGCAGTTCTTC.